This TCR beta chain was captured in a study of blood T cell repertoires in COVID-19. Across the whole study: Spain, Italy and the United States supplied samples that represented acute and convalescent COVID-19.

Sequencing used immunoSEQ multiplex PCR; TCRdb keeps in-frame clones, though not all of them. In the table there are about 200,000 clones, roughly 84% of which are singletons. Germline assignment: CDR1 SGHRS and CDR2 YFSETQ. V lost 4 bases and J 6 bases, leaving 19 bases between the germline ends. The CDR3 extends over 15 amino acids. This chain links TRBV5-1 with TRBJ1-1; weak D call: TRBD1 (5 bases). The origin of this receptor is a man between 35 and 55 years old with acute or convalescent COVID-19. The sequencing sample was made of peripheral blood. CDR3 nucleotide sequence: TGCGCCAGCAGCCAAATCCAGGGCAATTCCGCTGAAGCTTTCTTT. It encodes CASSQIQGNSAEAFF.